Below, 5 T cell receptor beta chains from the same sample are listed, as sequenced in a study of cytomegalovirus exposure and HLA in healthy donors. The study ran its PCR with 60 Vbeta and 13 Jbeta primers. Sequenced by immunoSEQ multiplex PCR; TCRdb stores in-frame clones only, minus some. The sample has about 110,000 clones; under 85% are singletons. The sequenced sample was PBMCs. These receptors were obtained from a woman in her thirties or forties in good health and CMV-seropositive.

This clone was seen only a few times. The V call is TRBV9, the J call TRBJ1-3; the D gene is possibly TRBD1 (6 bases). V lost 4 bases, J lost 3 bases, and 11 bases lay in between. CDR3 size: 14 residues. Germline values: CDR1 SGDLS, CDR2 YYNGEE. The CDR3 DNA reads as TGTGCCAGCAGCTCACAGGGTGGTGGAAACACCATATATTTT. Protein product: CASSSQGGGNTIYF.

The chain couples TRBV11-2 to TRBJ1-6, with D uncertain. Deletions cut 1 base from V and 0 bases from J, with 4 bases between. Germline V gene data show CDR1 as SGHAT and CDR2 as FQNNGV. This CDR3 has 15 amino acids. CDR3 protein: CASSLGSSYNSPLHF. DNA of the CDR3: TGTGCCAGCAGCTTAGGGAGCTCCTATAATTCACCCCTCCACTTT.

The chain combines TRBV28 with TRBJ2-1; the match to TRBD1 covers 11 bases. J lost 6 bases, V lost 6 bases, and 22 bases had no gene match. The CDR3 is 20 residues long. CDR1 and CDR2 from the germline V gene are MDHEN and SYDVKM. In nucleotides, the CDR3 is TGTGCCAGCAGCCGAGGGACAGGGGGTTCTTGGGGTAAATTCTCCAATGAGCAGTTCTTC. Translation gives CASSRGTGGSWGKFSNEQFF.

V usage is TRBV28 and J usage is TRBJ2-5, with D perhaps matching TRBD1 (5 bases). V shed 7 bases and J shed 2 bases, with 11 bases lying between them. Germline V gene data show CDR1 as MDHEN and CDR2 as SYDVKM. The CDR3 totals 13 residues. The CDR3 coding sequence is TGTGCCAGCATCACAGGAGATCAAGAGACCCAGTACTTC. It translates to CASITGDQETQYF.

The chain recombines TRBV13 with TRBJ2-1; tentatively, D is TRBD2 (5 bases). This CDR3 is built from 15 residues. The V gene lost 5 bases and the J gene lost 0 bases, with 11 bases spanning the gap. Germline CDR1 and CDR2: PRHDT and FYEKMQ (reference sequence). The CDR3 loop reads CASSHAGSSYNEQFF. The CDR3 DNA reads as TGTGCCAGCAGCCATGCGGGTAGCTCCTACAATGAGCAGTTCTTC. The variable domain in full, completed from reference TRBV13 and TRBJ2-1, reads AAGVIQSPRHLIKEKRETATLKCYPIPRHDTVYWYQQGPGQDPQFLISFYEKMQSDKGSIPDRFSAQQFSDYHSELNMSSLELGDSALYFCASSHAGSSYNEQFFGPGTRLTVL.